The 21 T cell receptor beta chains reported below all come from one sample, sequenced in a study of post-analysis software for immune sequencing data. No antigen has been identified for these receptors. The library was made from cDNA and included unique molecular identifiers. TCRdb analysed the PCR reads with MiXCR anew, one entry per CDR3 protein. The data show approximately 770,000 distinct CDR3 sequences, 46% seen once. Study-wide results and caveats: Five TRBV segments occurring more often in patients than controls included TRBV5-6, TRBV5-1 and TRBV20-1.

The sample consisted of blood. All receptors derive from a girl aged 5-17 years with multiple sclerosis.

This chain connects TRBV7-9 to TRBJ2-6, with D uncertain. Trimming pared 8 bases from V and 0 bases from J, leaving 8 bases between. Germline CDR1 is SEHNR and CDR2 is FQNEAQ (reference sequence). The CDR3 length is 14 residues. The CDR3 here is CASERASGANVLTF. The CDR3 coding sequence is TGTGCCAGCGAACGGGCCTCTGGGGCCAACGTCCTGACTTTC.

The chain links TRBV7-2 to TRBJ2-3; D is unresolved. Per the germline V gene, CDR1 is SGHTA and CDR2 is FQGNSA. This CDR3 contains 15 residues. Trimming shortened V by 2 bases and J by 2 bases, and 11 bases separated the two germline ends. The CDR3 DNA sequence: TGTGCCAGCAGCTTACCCCCCGGTGACACAGATACGCAGTATTTT. The encoded protein is CASSLPPGDTDTQYF.

Comments on this clonotype: It may be a read error: a sequence one base away is much more abundant. The genes are TRBV2 and TRBJ2-3; 7 bases are a match to TRBD2. Germline CDR1 and CDR2: SNHLY and FYNNEI. The CDR3 is made up of 13 amino acids. Germline trimming cut 6 bases from V and 4 bases from J; bases unmatched to any gene: 4. The DNA for the CDR3 is TGTGCCAGCAGGCGGGGGATTTCAGATACGCAGTATTTT. This sequence encodes CASRRGISDTQYF.

This chain uses TRBV29-1 with TRBJ2-5; perhaps D is TRBD1 or TRBD2 (5 bases each). V was pared by 0 bases and J by 5 bases, with 16 bases between. This CDR3 is 15 amino acids long. Germline V gene lookup returns CDR1 SQVTM and CDR2 ANQGSEA. The CDR3 loop is CSVEDRQGVGETQYF. The CDR3 nucleotides read TGCAGCGTTGAAGATCGGCAGGGAGTGGGGGAGACCCAGTACTTC. The full variable domain, with the rest looked up from reference TRBV29-1 and TRBJ2-5, is SAVISQKPSRDICQRGTSLTIQCQVDSQVTMMFWYRQQPGQSLTLIATANQGSEATYESGFVIDKFPISRPNLTFSTLTVSNMSPEDSSIYLCSVEDRQGVGETQYFGPGTRLLVL.

The table lists this clonotype with a few counts. CDR3 coding DNA: TGCAGTGCTAAGGGGACGGTGGACGGAAAACTGTTTTTT. Its protein is CSAKGTVDGKLFF. This chain joins TRBV20-1 and TRBJ1-4, with D possibly matching TRBD1 (5 bases). CDR3 length: 13 amino acids. Looked up from germline, CDR1 is DFQATT and CDR2 is SNEGSKA (reference sequence). Between the trimmed V and J ends, which lost 4 bases and 10 bases, there was a span of 16 bases.

On this clonotype: The junction does not match germline at one end; this may be a read error. The gene calls are TRBV30 and TRBJ1-4, with TRBD1 as a possible D gene (5 bases). In germline, CDR1 is GTSNPN, CDR2 SVGIG (reference sequence). There are 15 residues in the CDR3. The CDR3 nucleotides are TGTACCTGGAGTGACCGATGGGGGTCTAATGAAAAACTGTTTTTT. Protein sequence: CTWSDRWGSNEKLFF.

The chain combines TRBV4-3 with TRBJ2-2; D not certain. Per the germline V gene, CDR1 is LGHNA and CDR2 is YSLEER. Between the trimmed V and J ends, which lost 3 bases and 5 bases, there was a span of 19 bases. This CDR3 comprises 17 residues. The CDR3 reads CASSQSPAVAGTGELFF. Here the CDR3 DNA reads TGCGCCAGCAGCCAGAGTCCGGCGGTGGCAGGTACCGGGGAGCTGTTTTTT.

The chain combines TRBV11-2 with TRBJ2-5; 10 bases line up with TRBD2. CDR1 and CDR2 (germline): SGHAT, FQNNGV. Germline trimming cut 2 bases from V and 0 bases from J; bases unmatched to any gene: 9. The CDR3 has 18 amino acids. The CDR3 here is CASSLYPSGSSYQETQYF. As DNA, the CDR3 is TGTGCCAGCAGCTTATACCCTAGCGGGAGTTCGTACCAAGAGACCCAGTACTTC.

The chain has TRBV7-2 and TRBJ2-1, with 8 bases matching TRBD2. The CDR3 sequence is 16 residues long. V lost 7 bases to trimming and J lost 0 bases; unmatched junction nucleotides: 8. Germline CDR1 is SGHTA and CDR2 is FQGNSA. The CDR3 bases are TGTGCCAGCACCCGGGGGGGGCTCAGCTCCTACAATGAGCAGTTCTTC. Residues: CASTRGGLSSYNEQFF.

The chain is built from TRBV7-9 and TRBJ2-3; TRBD1 might be the D (6 bases). The V end lost 6 bases, the J end lost 2 bases, and 12 bases lay between the germline ends. Germline V CDR1 and CDR2: SEHNR, FQNEAQ (reference sequence). The CDR3 extends over 14 amino acids. The CDR3: CASRDYRVTDTQYF. CDR3 sequence (DNA): TGTGCCAGCAGAGATTACAGGGTCACAGATACGCAGTATTTT.

This chain joins TRBV4-1 and TRBJ2-7; possible D gene TRBD1, 7 bases. V was shortened by 4 bases and J by 5 bases, with 18 bases between the two germline ends. Germline CDR1 is MGHRA and CDR2 is YSYEKL. The CDR3 runs to 15 residues. The CDR3 region has the DNA TGCGCCAGCAGCCCCAACTCGGGACAGCGGGACGAGCAGTACTTC. This encodes CASSPNSGQRDEQYF.

J is TRBJ1-4 and V is TRBV20-1; maybe TRBD1 (6 bases). The germline V gene encodes CDR1 DFQATT and CDR2 SNEGSKA (reference sequence). The CDR3 extends over 15 amino acids. V lost 6 bases, J lost 4 bases, and 18 bases lay in between. CDR3 nucleotide sequence: TGCAGTGCCCCGGGTGCGACAGGCCTTAATGAAAAACTGTTTTTT. Translating it yields CSAPGATGLNEKLFF.

The rearrangement joins TRBV20-1 to TRBJ2-1; weak D call: TRBD1 (5 bases). Germline lookup yields CDR1 DFQATT and CDR2 SNEGSKA (reference sequence). The CDR3 length is 14 residues. V lost 0 bases to trimming and J lost 5 bases, with 11 bases between them. The chain's CDR3 is CSARDPLGDNEQFF. The DNA for the CDR3 is TGCAGTGCTAGAGATCCCTTAGGGGACAATGAGCAGTTCTTC.

The gene calls are TRBV20-1 and TRBJ2-7, with TRBD1 identical over 7 bases. Germline V lookup: CDR1 DFQATT, CDR2 SNEGSKA (reference sequence). This CDR3 spans 13 amino acids. V shed 2 bases and J 5 bases; nucleotides not matched to a gene: 6. The CDR3 nucleotides read TGCAGTGCTAGACTCGGCAGGGGGAACGAGCAGTACTTC. This encodes CSARLGRGNEQYF.

This chain joins TRBV7-2 and TRBJ2-7, with D tentatively TRBD1 (6 bases). With the DNA end fitting TRBJ2-4 better, the J assignment may be wrong. Germline V gene data show CDR1 as SGHTA and CDR2 as FQGNSA. The CDR3 spans 16 residues. CDR3 sequence: CASSRNRVGAKNIQYF. The CDR3 coding sequence is TGTGCCAGCAGCCGTAACAGGGTAGGGGCCAAAAACATTCAGTACTTC.

In its sample, this clonotype was seen once. The CDR3 region is CASSLAGTAQEQYF. CDR3 nucleotide sequence: TGCGCCAGCAGCTTAGCCGGGACAGCTCAGGAGCAGTACTTC. This chain joins TRBV5-1 and TRBJ2-7; 7 bases are a match to TRBD1. CDR3 size: 14 residues. V shed 2 bases, J shed 7 bases, and the junction held 9 bases outside the gene matches. CDR1 and CDR2 from the germline V gene are SGHRS and YFSETQ.

In this sample, this clonotype turned up a few times. The genes are TRBV7-2 and TRBJ1-5, with 8 bases fitting TRBD1. Germline lookup yields CDR1 SGHTA and CDR2 FQGNSA. The CDR3 has 16 residues. With 5 bases clipped from V and 1 base from J, the junction kept 7 bases outside the gene matches. The CDR3 sequence is CASSKWTGPSNQPQHF. In nucleotides, the CDR3 is TGTGCCAGCAGCAAATGGACAGGGCCAAGCAATCAGCCCCAGCATTTT.

This chain connects TRBV28 to TRBJ2-5; 7 bases align to TRBD2. This CDR3 region has 15 residues. Germline V gene data show CDR1 as MDHEN and CDR2 as SYDVKM. The V segment lost 2 bases and the J segment 5 bases; nucleotides outside the gene matches: 8. The CDR3 bases are TGTGCCAGCAGTTTACGGGGGGAGTCGACGGAGACCCAGTACTTC. It translates to CASSLRGESTETQYF.

This clonotype has a handful of counts. The chain combines TRBV7-9 with TRBJ1-2; D is undetermined. CDR1 and CDR2 (germline): SEHNR, FQNEAQ (reference sequence). This CDR3 contains 13 residues. V was trimmed by 1 base and J by 8 bases, leaving 11 bases between them. CDR3 nucleotide sequence: TGTGCCAGCAGCTTAGAGGTCCTCGAGGGCTACACCTTC. It translates to CASSLEVLEGYTF.

The rearrangement joins TRBV29-1 to TRBJ1-2; tentatively, D is TRBD1 (6 bases). CDR1 is SQVTM and CDR2 is ANQGSEA in the germline V gene. V was trimmed by 6 bases and J by 5 bases, leaving 19 bases between them. The CDR3 totals 14 residues. The CDR3 region is CSVGLGGSSYGYTF. The CDR3 DNA is TGCAGCGTAGGATTGGGGGGCTCAAGTTATGGCTACACCTTC.

The sample holds a few counts of this clonotype. The chain couples TRBV4-1 to TRBJ1-1, with TRBD1 matching 7 bases. Per the germline V gene, CDR1 is MGHRA and CDR2 is YSYEKL. V shed 4 bases, J shed 8 bases, and the junction held 7 bases outside the gene matches. This CDR3 has 13 residues. The CDR3 sequence: CASSPGGTEEAFF. CDR3 DNA: TGCGCCAGCAGCCCGGGGGGGACAGAGGAAGCTTTCTTT.